This T cell receptor (beta chain) originates from a study of Graves' ophthalmopathy and Graves' hyperthyroidism. General study results and limits: The majority of expanded thyroid clonotypes above 0.001 frequency also occurred in blood.

This clonotype was detected many times. Its cognate antigen is unknown. Per germline, CDR1 SGHTS and CDR2 YDEGEE. The CDR3 spans 14 residues. The junction had 10 bases not matched to a gene; V was cut back by 4 bases and J by 10 bases. The authors amplified TCR beta CDR3 regions from RNA transcripts. Amplification began with first-round RT-PCR using HTBI primers, then second-round multiplex PCR was performed. TCRdb fed the multiplex PCR reads into MiXCR, producing one record per CDR3 protein. Of approximately 160,000 distinct CDR3 sequences in the sample, 30% to 45% were seen once. Enrollment excluded any patients with other autoimmune diseases, uncontrolled infections, pregnancy or lactation. PBMCs were density-gradient isolated from approximately 9.8 ml fresh blood.

The receptor comes from a man younger than 40 with Graves' ophthalmopathy. Material for sequencing was peripheral blood. The genes are TRBV5-8 and TRBJ2-4; 8 bases map to TRBD1. The CDR3 spells CASSTRDRGGIQYF. CDR3 coding DNA: TGTGCCAGCAGCACACGCGACAGGGGCGGGATTCAGTACTTC.